One and the same sample provided the 15 T cell receptor beta chains below, sequenced in a study of T cell responses to AZD1222 COVID-19 vaccine. TCRdb's table, derived via immunoSEQ multiplex PCR, lists solely in-frame clones and lacks some. The profile covers 60,000 to 85,000 clones, with about three quarters appearing a single time and 25% to 30% taken by the ten largest. The source material was peripheral blood, sampled 28 days after the second dose of the MenACWY control vaccine. The receptors here all came from an adult who received the MenACWY meningococcal vaccine as a control.

The genes are TRBV20-1 and TRBJ2-1, with 8 bases fitting TRBD1. The CDR3 is made up of 15 amino acids. J gave up 8 bases and V 3 bases, and 12 bases lay outside the gene matches. Germline loops: CDR1 DFQATT, CDR2 SNEGSKA (reference sequence). CDR3 nucleotides: TGCAGTGCTAGTACGCTGGACAGGGTGGTTGATGAGCAGTTCTTC. It specifies CSASTLDRVVDEQFF.

The V and J genes are TRBV6-2 or TRBV6-3 and TRBJ1-6; TRBD1 agrees at 9 bases. The CDR3 has 16 amino acids. Germline-derived CDR1 and CDR2 are MNHEY and SVGEGT. The V and J ends lost 6 bases and 5 bases, in that order; junction bases with no gene match: 8. CDR3 amino acids: CASSPTGGANNSPLHF. For the CDR3, the DNA is TGTGCCAGCAGCCCTACAGGGGGCGCCAATAATTCACCCCTCCACTTT.

Comment on this clone: The same CDR3 is also encoded by other DNA sequences in this sample. The chain employs TRBV3-1 (or the pseudogene TRBV3-2) and TRBJ1-1; no definite D call. Trimming shortened V by 1 base and J by 5 bases, and 5 bases separated the two germline ends. This CDR3 spans 12 amino acids. Germline V gene lookup returns CDR1 LGHDT and CDR2 YNNKEL (reference sequence). The chain's CDR3 is CASSQGATEAFF. The CDR3 bases are TGTGCCAGCAGCCAAGGAGCGACTGAAGCTTTCTTT.

The V call is TRBV30, the J call TRBJ1-1; TRBD1 matches at 10 bases. The germline V gene encodes CDR1 GTSNPN and CDR2 SVGIG (reference sequence). Trimming cost V 1 base and J 1 base; bases outside gene matches: 0. The CDR3 contains 14 residues. The DNA for the CDR3 is TGTGCCTGGAGTGGGGACAGGGGGAACACTGAAGCTTTCTTT. Amino acids: CAWSGDRGNTEAFF.

Written as DNA, the CDR3 is TGTGCCAGCAGCCAAGTGACAGGGGGTGGTGAAAAACTGTTTTTT. Translated: CASSQVTGGGEKLFF. The V call is TRBV3-1 (or the pseudogene TRBV3-2), the J call TRBJ1-4, with 9 bases identical to TRBD1. CDR3 length: 15 amino acids. CDR1 LGHDT and CDR2 YNNKEL come from the germline V gene (reference sequence). V lost 1 base, J lost 7 bases, and 4 bases stayed unmatched.

The V call is TRBV19, the J call TRBJ1-1; D not resolved. CDR1 and CDR2 from the germline V gene are LNHDA and SQIVND (reference sequence). This CDR3 spans 13 amino acids. V lost 2 bases, J lost 0 bases, and 4 bases lay in between. The chain's CDR3 is CASSIRLNTEAFF. CDR3 in DNA: TGTGCCAGTAGTATAAGACTGAACACTGAAGCTTTCTTT.

This clone occurred many times. The chain combines TRBV19 with TRBJ1-6; unclear D gene. Looked up from germline, CDR1 is LNHDA and CDR2 is SQIVND (reference sequence). CDR3 length equals 15 residues. Trimming shortened V by 5 bases and J by 9 bases, and 17 bases separated the two germline ends. For the CDR3, the DNA is TGTGCCAGTAGTGTCGGGAACAGCGTTACTTCACCCCTCCACTTT. This sequence encodes CASSVGNSVTSPLHF.

V gene TRBV7-2 combines with J gene TRBJ2-2; tentatively, D is TRBD2 (5 bases). The CDR3 is made up of 16 amino acids. Germline V gene sequence: CDR1 SGHTA, CDR2 FQGNSA. V was pared by 5 bases and J by 6 bases, with 19 bases between. The CDR3 DNA reads TGTGCCAGCAGCCCCCCCACGGCTAGCCGGGCCGGGGAGCTGTTTTTT. Protein product: CASSPPTASRAGELFF.

A single count supports this clone. The rearrangement uses TRBV19 and TRBJ1-2, with 9 bases identical to TRBD1. Germline lookup yields CDR1 LNHDA and CDR2 SQIVND (reference sequence). The J segment lost 6 bases and the V segment lost 7 bases, leaving 6 bases of the junction unmatched. CDR3 length: 13 residues. The chain's CDR3 is CASTHRGRHGYTF. CDR3 sequence (DNA): TGTGCCAGTACACACAGGGGGCGGCATGGCTACACCTTC.

The chain has TRBV6-5 and TRBJ1-5; D is unresolved. Germline V gives CDR1 MNHEY, CDR2 SVGAGI. Between the trimmed V and J ends, which lost 5 bases and 1 base, there was a span of 12 bases. The CDR3 has 15 amino acids. The CDR3 coding sequence is TGTGCCAGCAGTCCCGACACGACGAGCAATCAGCCCCAGCATTTT. Amino acids: CASSPDTTSNQPQHF.

As DNA, the CDR3 is TGTGCCAGCAGCTTAGTACCCTACGGGGAGCTGTTTTTT. It translates to CASSLVPYGELFF. This rearrangement joins TRBV7-3 to TRBJ2-2; D ambiguous. This CDR3 region has 13 residues. V was cut by 2 bases and J by 7 bases, with 8 bases left in between. The germline gives CDR1 SGHTA, CDR2 FQGTGA.

The count of this clone is one. J is TRBJ1-6 and V is TRBV5-1; D is perhaps TRBD1 (5 bases). CDR3 length equals 14 residues. The germline V and J ends were trimmed by 0 bases and 4 bases, with 5 bases remaining between them. Germline loops: CDR1 SGHRS, CDR2 YFSETQ. The CDR3 DNA follows: TGCGCCAGCAGCTTGGGACAGTATAATTCACCCCTCCACTTT. Encoded protein: CASSLGQYNSPLHF. Drawing the rest from reference TRBV5-1 and TRBJ1-6, the complete variable domain is KAGVTQTPRYLIKTRGQQVTLSCSPISGHRSVSWYQQTPGQGLQFLFEYFSETQRNKGNFPGRFSGRQFSNSRSEMNVSTLELGDSALYLCASSLGQYNSPLHFGNGTRLTVT.

The chain is built from TRBV21-1 and TRBJ1-1; the table's TRBD1 call for D was not verified on the DNA. TRBV21-1 has pseudogene status. The CDR3 has 15 residues. CDR3 sequence: CASSERQGVNTEAFF. The CDR3 nucleotides are TGTGCCAGCAGCGAGCGACAGGGGGTTAACACTGAAGCTTTCTTT.

The chain links TRBV4-1 to TRBJ1-3; the D is unclear. The CDR3 is 15 amino acids. V lost 3 bases and J lost 5, with 14 bases in between. The germline V gene has CDR1 MGHRA and CDR2 YSYEKL. The CDR3 loop is CASSQGSGGRNTIYF. CDR3 nucleotide sequence: TGCGCCAGCAGCCAGGGGTCAGGAGGCAGAAACACCATATATTTT.

The rearrangement joins TRBV28 to TRBJ1-1, with TRBD1 as a possible D gene (6 bases). Germline assignment: CDR1 MDHEN and CDR2 SYDVKM. Trimming pared 7 bases from V and 4 bases from J, leaving 16 bases between. There are 14 residues in the CDR3. The CDR3 nucleotides are TGTGCCAGCAACTCGCAGGGGAAGAGCACTGAAGCTTTCTTT. Protein sequence: CASNSQGKSTEAFF.